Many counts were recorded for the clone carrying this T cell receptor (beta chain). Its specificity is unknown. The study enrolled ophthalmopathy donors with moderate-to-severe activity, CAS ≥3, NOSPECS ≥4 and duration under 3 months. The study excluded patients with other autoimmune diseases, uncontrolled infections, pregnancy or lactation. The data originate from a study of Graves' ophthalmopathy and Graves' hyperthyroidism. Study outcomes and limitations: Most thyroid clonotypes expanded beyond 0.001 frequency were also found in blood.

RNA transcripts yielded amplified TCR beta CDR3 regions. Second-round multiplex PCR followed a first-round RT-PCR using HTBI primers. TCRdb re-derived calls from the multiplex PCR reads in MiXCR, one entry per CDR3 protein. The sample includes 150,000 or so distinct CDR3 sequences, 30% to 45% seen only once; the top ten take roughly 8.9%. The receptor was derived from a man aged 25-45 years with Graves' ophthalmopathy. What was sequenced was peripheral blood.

This CDR3 reads CASSYEGNQNYGYTF. CDR3 nucleotide sequence: TGTGCCAGCAGTTACGAGGGCAACCAGAACTATGGCTACACCTTC. The rearrangement links TRBV6-5 to TRBJ1-2, with D unresolved. The germline gives CDR1 MNHEY, CDR2 SVGAGI. Trimming removed 2 bases from V and 2 bases from J, with 12 bases in between. The CDR3 consists of 15 residues.